This T cell receptor (beta chain) came from a study of CD8 T cells in Susac syndrome. About this clonotype itself: Antigen: not known.

Reverse transcription of roughly 0.45 to 1 ug RNA used random hexamers. Across 54 Vbeta and 13 Jbeta, TCR beta CDR3 was amplified with immunoSEQ multiplex PCR. TCRdb re-called the immunoSEQ multiplex PCR reads through MiXCR, storing one row per CDR3 protein. The table lists roughly 100,000 distinct CDR3 sequences, roughly 94% of them singletons. Study-level results: In Susac syndrome, CD8+ expansion was highest in TEMRA and active disease.

Trimming took off 6 bases at V and 0 bases at J, with 9 bases between the two ends. Germline CDR1 LNHDA, CDR2 SQIVND (reference sequence). The CDR3 is 15 residues long. The chain is built from TRBV19 and TRBJ2-6; no firm D call. This TCR came from a human donor with Susac syndrome. The sample taken for sequencing was CD8+ T cells from PBMCs. Here the CDR3 reads CASSPRASGANVLTF. The CDR3 coding sequence is TGTGCCAGTAGCCCTAGGGCCTCTGGGGCCAACGTCCTGACTTTC.